The clone carrying this T cell receptor beta chain was detected many times. Its specificity is unknown. The data belong to a study of T cell repertoires in cytomegalovirus infection. Whole-study context: From public TCR beta signatures came an indication of both CMV infection and matching HLA type. Study findings and constraints: It was HLA-C-restricted CMV-specific TCR beta clonotypes that dominated the response ex vivo.

V lost 5 bases and J lost 0, with 14 bases in between. CDR3 length: 16 amino acids. The germline gives CDR1 SEHNR, CDR2 FQNEAQ (reference sequence). MiXCR, applied by TCRdb to the reads, yields one record per CDR3 protein. This sample has 630,000 or so distinct CDR3 sequences, with 20% to 25% found just once. This chain connects TRBV7-9 to TRBJ2-1; D not certain. Specimen: CD8+ T cells from PBMCs. This TCR was sampled from a human donor in good health (CMV status not recorded). Some clones in this sample may be carry-over from other donors' samples. The CDR3 region is CASSPPVLGSYNEQFF. The CDR3, as DNA: TGTGCCAGCAGCCCACCGGTGTTGGGCTCCTACAATGAGCAGTTCTTC.